Listed below are T cell receptor beta chains from one sample, sequenced in a study of blood T cell repertoires in COVID-19. Profiled with immunoSEQ multiplex PCR; TCRdb holds only in-frame clones, not every one. The sample includes nearly 250,000 clones, around 86% of them seen just once. The sample was peripheral blood. The receptors shown here come from a woman aged 60 to 75 who had recovered from COVID-19. The CDR3 runs from the conserved cysteine through the conserved F or W. Fields, in order: J gene, D gene, clone size, V gene, CDR3 protein, CDR3 DNA. A D gene is named only where the DNA matches it firmly. Clone size is given for some rows only: seen once, a few or many times, or a class if the clone is expanded.

>TRBJ2-7|TRBD1|once|TRBV6-5
CASRNRDSTYEQYF
TGTGCCAGCAGGAACCGGGACAGCACCTACGAGCAGTACTTC
>TRBJ1-6|.|.|TRBV6-6
CASLAGNPHGSPLHF
TGTGCCAGCTTAGCAGGGAACCCTCATGGTTCACCCCTCCACTTT
>TRBJ1-2|.|.|TRBV5-1
CASSLDAGANYGYTF
TGCGCCAGCAGCTTGGATGCAGGCGCCAACTATGGCTACACCTTC
>TRBJ2-5|TRBD2|.|TRBV7-8
CASSLVLAGGQETQYF
TGTGCCAGCAGCTTAGTCTTAGCGGGGGGACAAGAGACCCAGTACTTC
>TRBJ2-5|.|.|TRBV19
CASSPRGVQETQYF
TGTGCCAGTAGTCCTCGCGGGGTCCAAGAGACCCAGTACTTC
>TRBJ1-2|TRBD1|.|TRBV9
CASSATRDRRRGGYTF
TGTGCCAGCAGCGCAACCCGGGACAGGAGGCGCGGGGGCTACACCTTC
>TRBJ2-7|TRBD1|.|TRBV5-8
CASSLVAGGGDEQYF
TGTGCCAGCAGCTTGGTTGCAGGGGGCGGCGACGAGCAGTACTTC
>TRBJ1-1|.|.|TRBV5-1
CASSRIGGTEAFF
TGCGCCAGCAGCCGGATCGGGGGAACTGAAGCTTTCTTT
>TRBJ1-1|TRBD1|.|TRBV5-6
CASSSGTGRNTEAFF
TGTGCCAGCAGCTCGGGGACAGGACGAAACACTGAAGCTTTCTTT
>TRBJ2-3|TRBD1|.|TRBV7-2
CASSQRTGFRTDTQYF
TGTGCCAGCAGCCAAAGGACAGGGTTTCGCACAGATACGCAGTATTTT
>TRBJ1-1|.|.|TRBV6-1
CASSDRFRATEAFF
TGTGCCAGCAGTGATAGGTTCAGGGCCACTGAAGCTTTCTTT
>TRBJ1-5|TRBD1|.|TRBV9
CASSVSGQADQPQHF
TGTGCCAGCAGCGTCTCGGGACAGGCGGATCAGCCCCAGCATTTT
>TRBJ1-6|.|.|TRBV3-1/TRBV3-2
CASSQASQAGLSPLHF
TGTGCCAGCAGCCAAGCTTCGCAAGCAGGACTTTCACCCCTCCACTTT
>TRBJ2-5|TRBD1|.|TRBV5-1
CASSPGQGAQTQYF
TGCGCCAGCAGCCCGGGACAGGGGGCACAGACCCAGTACTTC
>TRBJ2-5|TRBD1|.|TRBV7-9
CASSLDRGQTQYF
TGTGCCAGCAGCTTAGACAGGGGCCAGACCCAGTACTTC
>TRBJ1-5|TRBD1|.|TRBV5-5
CASSSIFGGQGGNQPQHF
TGTGCCAGCAGCTCCATCTTTGGGGGACAGGGTGGGAATCAGCCCCAGCATTTT
>TRBJ2-2|.|.|TRBV9
CASSVDAGTRNTGELFF
TGTGCCAGCAGCGTAGACGCCGGGACACGTAACACCGGGGAGCTGTTTTTT
>TRBJ1-5|.|few|TRBV19
CATTAGWDNQPQHF
TGTGCCACAACCGCGGGTTGGGATAATCAGCCCCAGCATTTT
>TRBJ2-3|.|.|TRBV6-6
CASSITVGTQYF
TGTGCCAGCAGTATTACCGTCGGTACGCAGTATTTT
>TRBJ2-5|TRBD1|.|TRBV27
CASSLWDRDGTQYF
TGTGCCAGCAGTTTATGGGACAGGGATGGGACCCAGTACTTC
>TRBJ2-7|.|.|TRBV3-1/TRBV3-2
CASSPSHEQYF
TGTGCCAGCAGCCCCTCCCACGAGCAGTACTTC
>TRBJ2-1|TRBD2|.|TRBV19
CASSPYSGGPYNEQFF
TGTGCCAGTAGCCCTTATAGCGGGGGACCCTACAATGAGCAGTTCTTC
>TRBJ2-7|.|.|TRBV9
CASSSDSYEQYF
TGTGCCAGCAGCTCCGATAGTTACGAGCAGTACTTC
>TRBJ2-7|.|.|TRBV12-3/TRBV12-4
CASSRGQSYEQYF
TGTGCCAGCAGTCGTGGACAGTCCTACGAGCAGTACTTC
>TRBJ1-1|.|.|TRBV28
CASSFMKGSGTEAFF
TGTGCCAGCAGTTTCATGAAGGGGTCGGGCACTGAAGCTTTCTTT
>TRBJ1-2|TRBD1|.|TRBV7-2
CASTLDRGGIYGYTF
TGTGCCAGCACCCTAGACAGGGGCGGAATCTATGGCTACACCTTC
>TRBJ2-7|TRBD2|.|TRBV7-2
CASSLSPGGHSEQYF
TGTGCCAGCAGCTTATCCCCGGGGGGGCACTCCGAGCAGTACTTC
>TRBJ1-6|TRBD1|.|TRBV27
CASSFRGTGVSPLHF
TGTGCCAGCAGTTTCAGAGGGACAGGGGTTTCTCCCCTCCACTTT
>TRBJ2-2|.|.|TRBV27
CASTPLRENTGELFF
TGTGCCAGCACTCCCCTTCGGGAGAACACCGGGGAGCTGTTTTTT
>TRBJ2-7|.|once|TRBV19
CASSAGQRSYEQYF
TGTGCCAGTAGTGCCGGACAGAGATCCTACGAGCAGTACTTC
>TRBJ1-6|TRBD1|.|TRBV28
CASRRTGGWEALHF
TGTGCCAGCAGACGGACAGGGGGTTGGGAGGCCCTCCACTTT
>TRBJ2-1|TRBD1|.|TRBV7-2
CASSLNRGVRANEQFF
TGTGCCAGCAGCTTGAACAGGGGGGTTAGGGCCAATGAGCAGTTCTTC
>TRBJ2-3|TRBD2|once|TRBV18
CASSRNLPGGPLMSDTQYF
TGTGCCAGCTCACGCAACCTTCCGGGGGGACCCCTTATGTCAGATACGCAGTATTTT
>TRBJ1-2|TRBD1|.|TRBV4-3
CASSHDLRQGFNYGYTF
TGCGCCAGCAGCCATGACCTAAGACAGGGGTTTAACTATGGCTACACCTTC
>TRBJ2-1|TRBD2|.|TRBV3-1/TRBV3-2
CASSLAGASAYNEQFF
TGTGCCAGCAGCCTAGCGGGGGCCTCCGCCTACAATGAGCAGTTCTTC
>TRBJ1-6|.|.|TRBV27
CASSLQGSPLHF
TGTGCCAGCAGTTTGCAGGGTTCACCCCTCCACTTT
>TRBJ1-5|TRBD1|.|TRBV9
CASSVQGGNQPQHF
TGTGCCAGCAGCGTACAGGGGGGCAATCAGCCCCAGCATTTT
>TRBJ1-2|.|.|TRBV12-3/TRBV12-4
CASSLGQNYGYTF
TGTGCCAGCAGTTTAGGTCAGAACTATGGCTACACCTTC
>TRBJ2-5|.|.|TRBV28
CASTNIGAGETQYF
TGTGCCAGCACCAACATAGGGGCCGGCGAGACCCAGTACTTC
>TRBJ2-2|TRBD2|once|TRBV19
CASSTPDSGGYTGELFF
TGTGCCAGTAGTACCCCGGACAGCGGGGGATACACCGGGGAGCTGTTTTTT
>TRBJ2-1|TRBD1|.|TRBV14
CASSHLPGQGTDEQFF
TGTGCCAGCAGCCACTTACCGGGACAGGGTACCGATGAGCAGTTCTTC
>TRBJ2-1|.|.|TRBV20-1
CSAIRNEQFF
TGCAGTGCTATCCGGAATGAGCAGTTCTTC
>TRBJ2-7|TRBD2|.|TRBV5-4
CASSPQNSGGAEEQYF
TGTGCCAGCAGCCCGCAGAATAGCGGGGGGGCGGAGGAGCAGTACTTC
>TRBJ2-2|.|.|TRBV2
CAILTGEGTGELFF
TGTGCCATCCTGACAGGGGAGGGCACCGGGGAGCTGTTTTTT
>TRBJ2-1|TRBD2|.|TRBV19
CASSTSGGAYNEQFF
TGTGCCAGTAGTACAAGCGGGGGGGCTTACAATGAGCAGTTCTTC
>TRBJ2-7|.|.|TRBV6-1
CASSEEAGISYEQYF
TGTGCCAGCAGTGAAGAAGCAGGCATCTCCTACGAGCAGTACTTC
>TRBJ2-5|TRBD2|once|TRBV9
CASSVEARGGRETQYF
TGTGCCAGCAGCGTAGAGGCGCGGGGGGGCCGTGAGACCCAGTACTTC
>TRBJ1-2|TRBD1|.|TRBV7-7
CASSPLPPGQNNYGYTF
TGTGCTAGCAGCCCCCTCCCCCCGGGACAGAATAACTATGGCTACACCTTC
>TRBJ2-7|TRBD1|.|TRBV7-2
CASSPWGQVYEQYF
TGTGCCAGCAGCCCGTGGGGACAGGTCTACGAGCAGTACTTC
>TRBJ2-3|TRBD2|.|TRBV18
CASSPLTGGSTDTQYF
TGTGCCAGCTCACCGCTTACGGGGGGGAGCACAGATACGCAGTATTTT